These 15 T cell receptor beta chains were sequenced from one sample in a study of CD8 T cells in Susac syndrome. Reverse transcription of roughly 0.5 to 1 ug RNA used random hexamers. TCRdb analysed the immunoSEQ multiplex PCR reads with MiXCR anew, one entry per CDR3 protein. The sample holds 250,000 to 300,000 distinct CDR3 sequences, approximately 84% seen once. Source material: CD8+ T cells from PBMCs. The receptor source for this set is a human donor with multiple sclerosis.

The rearrangement links TRBV20-1 to TRBJ2-7; maybe TRBD1 (5 bases). Per germline, CDR1 DFQATT and CDR2 SNEGSKA (reference sequence). V lost 0 bases, J lost 9 bases, and 12 bases lay in between. This CDR3 is built from 12 residues. The CDR3 sequence: CSAREGVETQYF. In DNA, the CDR3 is TGCAGTGCTAGAGAAGGGGTCGAGACGCAGTACTTC.

The chain employs TRBV3-1 and TRBJ2-7; TRBD1 aligns across 10 bases. Losses at the gene ends were 6 bases for V and 7 bases for J; bases not matched to a gene: 9. CDR1 and CDR2 (germline): LGHDT, YNNKEL (reference sequence). The CDR3 loop spans 14 amino acids. CDR3 residues: CASRLTGTGEEQYF. The CDR3 nucleotides are TGTGCCAGCAGGTTGACCGGGACAGGGGAGGAGCAGTACTTC.

The chain is built from TRBV27 and TRBJ2-2; D unclear. Deletions cut 6 bases from V and 3 bases from J, with 8 bases between. The CDR3 length is 13 residues. The germline V gene encodes CDR1 MNHEY and CDR2 SMNVEV (reference sequence). Here the CDR3 reads CASRLSDTGELFF. The CDR3 DNA is TGTGCCAGCAGGCTATCGGACACCGGGGAGCTGTTTTTT.

This chain connects TRBV5-6 to TRBJ2-1, with D unclear. In germline, CDR1 is SGHDT, CDR2 YYEEEE. V was pared by 3 bases and J by 7 bases, with 8 bases between. The CDR3 sequence is 12 residues long. The CDR3 sequence: CASSSEGNEQFF. CDR3 nucleotide sequence: TGTGCCAGCAGCTCCGAAGGGAATGAGCAGTTCTTC. Together with reference TRBV5-6 and TRBJ2-1, the CDR3 gives the full variable domain: DAGVTQSPTHLIKTRGQQVTLRCSPKSGHDTVSWYQQALGQGPQFIFQYYEEEERQRGNFPDRFSGHQFPNYSSELNVNALLLGDSALYLCASSSEGNEQFFGPGTRLTVL.

This clonotype was counted a few times. The chain carries TRBV27 and TRBJ1-5, with TRBD1 matching 9 bases. Germline V gives CDR1 MNHEY, CDR2 SMNVEV (reference sequence). CDR3 length equals 14 residues. V lost 5 bases, J lost 7 bases, and 6 bases stayed unmatched. In DNA, the CDR3 is TGTGCCAGCAGTCCCGGACAGGGGAGACAGCCCCAGCATTTT. Translated: CASSPGQGRQPQHF.

V is TRBV6-5 and J is TRBJ1-4, with D possibly TRBD1 on 5 matching bases. Germline V gives CDR1 MNHEY, CDR2 SVGAGI. The CDR3 sequence is 17 residues long. The V end lost 2 bases, the J end lost 6 bases, and 19 bases lay between the germline ends. The CDR3: CASSYDTTRTPDEKLFF. The CDR3 region has the DNA TGTGCCAGCAGTTACGACACCACCCGGACACCGGATGAAAAACTGTTTTTT.

This rearrangement joins TRBV12-3 or TRBV12-4 to TRBJ2-1, with D perhaps being TRBD1 or TRBD2 (5 bases each). The CDR3 is 14 residues long. V lost 3 bases, J lost 7 bases, and 13 bases lay in between. The CDR3 loop is CASSFGTAVNEQFF. The CDR3 DNA reads as TGTGCCAGCAGTTTTGGGACCGCGGTAAATGAGCAGTTCTTC.

This chain joins TRBV5-6 and TRBJ1-1, with D possibly being TRBD1 (6 bases). This CDR3 region has 12 residues. Germline V gene data show CDR1 as SGHDT and CDR2 as YYEEEE. Trimming took off 4 bases at V and 8 bases at J, with 12 bases between the two ends. The CDR3 reads CASSKQGREAFF. In DNA, the CDR3 is TGTGCCAGCAGCAAACAGGGCAGGGAAGCTTTCTTT.

The V call is TRBV20-1, the J call TRBJ2-7, with 13 bases matching TRBD2. Germline V CDR1 and CDR2: DFQATT, SNEGSKA (reference sequence). Germline trimming cut 3 bases from V and 1 base from J; bases unmatched to any gene: 9. CDR3 size: 17 residues. Here the CDR3 DNA reads TGCAGTGCTAGTGGACTAGCGGGAGACTCGCTATCCTACGAGCAGTACTTC. This sequence encodes CSASGLAGDSLSYEQYF.

In its sample, this clonotype was seen once. This sequence joins TRBV12-3 or TRBV12-4 and TRBJ2-3, with D possibly being TRBD2 (6 bases). CDR3 size: 17 residues. Trimming stripped 4 bases from V and 6 bases from J, with 23 bases between. The CDR3 reads CASSWGPSITGADTQYF. The CDR3 DNA reads as TGTGCCAGCAGTTGGGGTCCCTCTATAACGGGAGCTGATACGCAGTATTTT.

This chain connects TRBV7-2 to TRBJ1-5; possible D gene TRBD1, 5 bases. V lost 1 base and J 5 bases, leaving 15 bases between the germline ends. The CDR3 extends over 16 amino acids. Germline V gene sequence: CDR1 SGHTA, CDR2 FQGNSA. The CDR3, as DNA: TGTGCCAGCAGCTTAGGGAGTTGGGTCAGGGATCAGCCCCAGCATTTT. This sequence encodes CASSLGSWVRDQPQHF.

This clonotype was seen only a few times. The V gene is TRBV5-1, the J gene TRBJ2-1, with 14 nucleotides matching TRBD2. Losses at the gene ends were 4 bases for V and 0 bases for J; bases not matched to a gene: 9. This CDR3 contains 19 residues. Germline lookup yields CDR1 SGHRS and CDR2 YFSETQ. CDR3 sequence: CASSPRLAGGPSSYNEQFF. DNA for the CDR3: TGCGCCAGCAGCCCGCGACTAGCGGGAGGGCCCAGCTCCTACAATGAGCAGTTCTTC.

The CDR3 region is CASSLNPPGNTEAFF. In DNA, the CDR3 is TGTGCCAGCAGTTTAAATCCCCCGGGGAACACTGAAGCTTTCTTT. V gene TRBV27 combines with J gene TRBJ1-1; D call uncertain. CDR3 length equals 15 residues. The V gene lost 2 bases and the J gene lost 1 base, with 11 bases spanning the gap. Germline CDR1 MNHEY, CDR2 SMNVEV (reference sequence).

The rearrangement uses TRBV4-1 and TRBJ2-5; no reliable D call. Germline CDR1 is MGHRA and CDR2 is YSYEKL. The V gene lost 1 base and the J gene lost 5 bases, with 8 bases spanning the gap. This CDR3 has 13 amino acids. CDR3 nucleotide sequence: TGCGCCAGCAGCCAAGTTGGGCTGGAGACCCAGTACTTC. It yields the protein CASSQVGLETQYF.

The V call is TRBV7-3, the J call TRBJ2-2; D ambiguous. With 6 bases removed from V and 5 bases from J, the gap between germline ends came to 4 bases. The CDR3 totals 11 residues. Germline V lookup: CDR1 SGHTA, CDR2 FQGTGA. The CDR3 DNA is TGTGCCAGCAGGGATACCGGGGAGCTGTTTTTT. This codes for CASRDTGELFF. The complete variable domain, with remaining parts taken from reference TRBV7-3 and TRBJ2-2, reads GAGVSQTPSNKVTEKGKYVELRCDPISGHTALYWYRQSLGQGPEFLIYFQGTGAADDSGLPNDRFFAVRPEGSVSTLKIQRTERGDSAVYLCASRDTGELFFGEGSRLTVL.